This TCR beta chain stems from a study of T cells in localized non-small cell lung cancer. General observations from the study: Measurement of T cell clonality placed uninvolved adjacent lung highest, above the level in tumor. Heterogeneity stays possible, as sequencing covered only one tumor region.

Trimming removed 6 bases at V and 5 bases at J, with 16 bases between. Germline CDR1 MNHNY, CDR2 SVGAGI (reference sequence). The CDR3 spans 14 residues. Clones were sequenced by immunoSEQ multiplex PCR, and TCRdb holds only the in-frame ones, with some missing. The table includes under 50,000 clones, 80% to 85% detected once. This clone was recorded a few times. Its cognate antigen is unknown. The V gene is TRBV6-6, the J gene TRBJ2-5; D ambiguous. Sample: peripheral blood mononuclear cells, taken before any cancer treatment. The origin of this receptor is a man between 40 and 75 years old with stage III lung adenocarcinoma. CDR3 in amino acids: CASSPGPSRETQYF. The DNA of the CDR3 is TGTGCCAGCAGCCCTGGGCCATCGAGGGAGACCCAGTACTTC.